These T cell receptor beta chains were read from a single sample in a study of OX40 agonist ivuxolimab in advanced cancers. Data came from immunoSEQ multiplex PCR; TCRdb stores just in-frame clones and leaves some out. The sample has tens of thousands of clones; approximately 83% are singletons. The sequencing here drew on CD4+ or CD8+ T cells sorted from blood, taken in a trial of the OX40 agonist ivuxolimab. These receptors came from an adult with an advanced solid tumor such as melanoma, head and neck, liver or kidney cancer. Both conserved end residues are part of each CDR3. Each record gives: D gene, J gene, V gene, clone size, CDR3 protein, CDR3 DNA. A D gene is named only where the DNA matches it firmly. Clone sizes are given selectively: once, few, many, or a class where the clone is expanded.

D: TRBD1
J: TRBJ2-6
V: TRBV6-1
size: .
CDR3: CASSDQGARGANVLTF
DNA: TGTGCCAGCAGTGATCAGGGGGCGCGCGGGGCCAACGTCCTGACTTTC

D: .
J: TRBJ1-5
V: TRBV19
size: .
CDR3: CASSINLNQPQHF
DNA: TGTGCCAGTAGTATCAATCTTAATCAGCCCCAGCATTTT

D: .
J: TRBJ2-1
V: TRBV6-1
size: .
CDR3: CASSEAWRTGGGNNEQFF
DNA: TGTGCCAGCAGTGAAGCCTGGAGGACTGGGGGTGGAAACAATGAGCAGTTCTTC

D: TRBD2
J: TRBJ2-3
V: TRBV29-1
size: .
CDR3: CSVGGVGLDTDTQYF
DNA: TGCAGCGTTGGCGGCGTGGGACTAGACACAGATACGCAGTATTTT

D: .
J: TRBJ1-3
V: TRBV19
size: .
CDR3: CASSIRENSGNTIYF
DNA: TGTGCCAGTAGTATCAGGGAGAACTCTGGAAACACCATATATTTT

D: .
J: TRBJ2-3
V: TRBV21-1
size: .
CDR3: CASLGTRITDTQYF
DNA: TGTGCCAGCCTAGGGACTAGGATCACAGATACGCAGTATTTT

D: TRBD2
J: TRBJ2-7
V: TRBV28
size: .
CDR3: CASSPSGGSSYEQYF
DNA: TGTGCCAGCAGTCCTAGCGGGGGGAGCTCCTACGAGCAGTACTTC

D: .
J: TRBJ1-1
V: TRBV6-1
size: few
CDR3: CASSEALRQNTEAFF
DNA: TGTGCCAGCAGTGAAGCGCTTCGGCAGAACACTGAAGCTTTCTTT

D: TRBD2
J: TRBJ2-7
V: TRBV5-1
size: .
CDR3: CASSPGLAGGTARYEQYF
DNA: TGCGCCAGCAGCCCGGGACTAGCGGGAGGGACGGCGAGATACGAGCAGTACTTC

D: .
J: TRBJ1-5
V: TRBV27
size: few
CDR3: CATGLRNQPQHF
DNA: TGTGCCACCGGCCTCAGGAATCAGCCCCAGCATTTT

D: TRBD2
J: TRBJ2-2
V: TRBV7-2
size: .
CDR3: CASSWGASGRGGELFF
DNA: TGTGCCAGCAGTTGGGGTGCTAGCGGGAGGGGCGGGGAGCTGTTTTTT

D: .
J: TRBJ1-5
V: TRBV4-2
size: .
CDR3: CASSQDLGVPNQPQHF
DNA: TGTGCCAGCAGCCAAGATCTGGGAGTTCCCAATCAGCCCCAGCATTTT

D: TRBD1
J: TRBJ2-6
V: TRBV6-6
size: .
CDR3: CATRQGYSGANVLTF
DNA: TGTGCCACCCGACAGGGATACTCTGGGGCCAACGTCCTGACTTTC

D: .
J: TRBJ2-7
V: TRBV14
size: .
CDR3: CASSQGGGRYEQYF
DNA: TGTGCCAGCAGCCAGGGAGGGGGTAGGTACGAGCAGTACTTC